The subject of this entry is one TCR beta chain. The primer mix had 60 Vbeta and 13 Jbeta primers. Measured with immunoSEQ multiplex PCR; TCRdb has only the in-frame clones, and not every one. The repertoire consists of 90,000 to 130,000 clones, with approximately 70% occurring once and the leading ten covering approximately 0.9%. The CDR3 loop spans 17 amino acids. V dropped 5 bases and J dropped 0; count of bases not matched to a gene: 2. CDR1 SGHTA and CDR2 FQGNSA come from the germline V gene. This record comes from a study of cytomegalovirus exposure and HLA in healthy donors. This chain links TRBV7-2 with TRBJ2-2, with TRBD2 identical over 14 bases. This TCR was recovered from a woman aged 25 to 39 in good health and CMV-seronegative. Sequenced input: PBMCs. This CDR3 is CASSLGLAGANTGELFF. The CDR3 DNA is TGTGCCAGCAGCCTGGGACTAGCGGGGGCGAACACCGGGGAGCTGTTTTTT.